These T cell receptor beta chains were read from a single sample in a study of shared clonotypes between healthy human individuals. TCRdb's table, derived via immunoSEQ multiplex PCR, lists solely in-frame clones and lacks some. The data contain more than 1,200,000 clones, around 98.5% of them singletons. Sequencing was done on a sample of naive CD4+ T cells sorted from blood. The receptors shown here come from a man aged 30 to 45 in good health. CDR3s include the opening cysteine and the closing phenylalanine or tryptophan. D genes are given only for firm matches.

j_gene	d_gene	v_gene	CDR3nt	CDR3aa
TRBJ2-7	-	TRBV2	TGTGCCAGCAGTGTACCGGCAGGCGGTACCTACGAGCAGTACTTC	CASSVPAGGTYEQYF
TRBJ2-7	TRBD1	TRBV5-8	TGTGCCAGCAGAACGGACAGGGCAAGCTCCTACGAGCAGTACTTC	CASRTDRASSYEQYF
TRBJ1-4	-	TRBV18	TGTGCCAGCTCACCAGCCGGGAACAAACTGTTTTTT	CASSPAGNKLFF
TRBJ1-3	-	TRBV5-5	TGTGCCAGCAGCTTATCGCCAAGCTCTGGAAACACCATATATTTT	CASSLSPSSGNTIYF
TRBJ2-3	-	TRBV18	TGTGCCAGTCAGAGACGGGCTTTGGGCACAGATACGCAGTATTTT	CASQRRALGTDTQYF
TRBJ2-5	-	TRBV9	TGTGCCAGCAGCGTAGCTAGCGCGGAGACCCAGTACTTC	CASSVASAETQYF
TRBJ2-3	-	TRBV18	TGTGCCAGCTCACCTACCAGGGGCTTAACAGATACGCAGTATTTT	CASSPTRGLTDTQYF
TRBJ1-2	-	TRBV5-5	TGTGCCAGCAGCTTTAGGACAGCTCCTGATGGCTACACCTTC	CASSFRTAPDGYTF
TRBJ2-1	-	TRBV7-2	TGTGCCAGCCCCTGGGACACAAACAGGGTCAATGAGCAGTTCTTC	CASPWDTNRVNEQFF
TRBJ1-4	-	TRBV2	TGTGCCAGCAGGTCGGGTGCGGGGAATGAAAAACTGTTTTTT	CASRSGAGNEKLFF
TRBJ2-7	-	TRBV19	TGTGCCAGTAGCTTGGTGGCAGGGGCCCTCTACGAGCAGTACTTC	CASSLVAGALYEQYF